This T cell receptor (beta chain) stems from a study of shared T cell receptors in the human thymus. The CDR3 sequence is 14 residues long. V was pared by 5 bases and J by 6 bases, with 13 bases between. The V gene's germline CDR1 is SGHVS and CDR2 FQNEAQ. Sequencing was performed with immunoSEQ multiplex PCR; in TCRdb, only in-frame clones are kept and a portion is missing. The sample lists hundreds of thousands of clones, around 87% occurring once. This same sample was also part of a study on human thymus T cells. That source notes: Thymic samples were excised during corrective heart operations. Thymic and blood repertoires appeared to show biased V and J gene usage.

The receptor's source is a boy less than two years old with a congenital heart defect. The chain joins TRBV7-8 to TRBJ1-4; D is possibly TRBD1 (5 bases). Sequencing was carried out using thymocytes. The CDR3 nucleotides read TGTGCCAGCAGCCCGGGTGAGACAGATGAAAAACTGTTTTTT. Its translation: CASSPGETDEKLFF. The whole variable domain, filled in from reference TRBV7-8 and TRBJ1-4, reads GAGVSQSPRYKVAKRGQDVALRCDPISGHVSLFWYQQALGQGPEFLTYFQNEAQLDKSGLPSDRFFAERPEGSVSTLKIQRTQQEDSAVYLCASSPGETDEKLFFGSGTQLSVL.